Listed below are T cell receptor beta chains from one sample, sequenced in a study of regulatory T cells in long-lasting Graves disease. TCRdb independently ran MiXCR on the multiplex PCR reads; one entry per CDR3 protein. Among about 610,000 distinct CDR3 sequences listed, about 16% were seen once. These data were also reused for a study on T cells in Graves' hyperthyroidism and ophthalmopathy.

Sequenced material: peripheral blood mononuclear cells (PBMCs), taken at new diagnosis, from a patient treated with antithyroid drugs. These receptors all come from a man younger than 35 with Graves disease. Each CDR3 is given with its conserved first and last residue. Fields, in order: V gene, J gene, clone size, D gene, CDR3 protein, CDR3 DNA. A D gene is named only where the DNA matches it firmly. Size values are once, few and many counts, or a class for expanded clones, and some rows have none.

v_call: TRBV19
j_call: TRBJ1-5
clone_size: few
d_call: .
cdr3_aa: CASSTLGRGSNQPQHF
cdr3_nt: TGTGCCAGTAGTACCCTCGGGAGGGGTAGCAATCAGCCCCAGCATTTT

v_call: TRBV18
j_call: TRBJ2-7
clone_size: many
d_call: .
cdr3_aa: CASSRPSGYEQYF
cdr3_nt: TGTGCCAGCTCACGGCCCTCCGGCTACGAGCAGTACTTC

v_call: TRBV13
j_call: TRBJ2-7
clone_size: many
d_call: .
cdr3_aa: CASSLSGAGRYEQYF
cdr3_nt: TGTGCCAGCAGCTTATCGGGGGCGGGGAGATACGAGCAGTACTTC

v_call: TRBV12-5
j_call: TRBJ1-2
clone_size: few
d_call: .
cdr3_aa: CASGPAGPNYGYTF
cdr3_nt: TGTGCTAGTGGTCCCGCAGGGCCGAACTATGGCTACACCTTC

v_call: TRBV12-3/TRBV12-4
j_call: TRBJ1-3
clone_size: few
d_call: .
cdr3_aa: CASSGTESSGNTIYF
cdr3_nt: TGTGCCAGCAGCGGGACGGAGAGCTCTGGAAACACCATATATTTT

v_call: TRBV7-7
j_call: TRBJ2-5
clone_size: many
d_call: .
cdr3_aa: CASSLNQEQETQYF
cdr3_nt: TGTGCTAGCAGCTTAAATCAGGAGCAAGAGACCCAGTACTTC

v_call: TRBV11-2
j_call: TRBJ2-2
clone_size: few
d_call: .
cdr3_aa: CASSQPLGTGELFF
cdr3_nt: TGTGCCAGCAGTCAACCCCTGGGGACCGGGGAGCTGTTTTTT

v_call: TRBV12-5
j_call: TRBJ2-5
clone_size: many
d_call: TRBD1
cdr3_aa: CASGSSGGWGEETQYF
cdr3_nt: TGTGCTAGTGGTTCATCAGGGGGCTGGGGAGAAGAGACCCAGTACTTC

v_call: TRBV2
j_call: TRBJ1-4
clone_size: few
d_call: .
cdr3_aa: CASSDPQDRWGNEKLFF
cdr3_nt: TGTGCCAGCAGTGACCCGCAGGACCGGTGGGGTAATGAAAAACTGTTTTTT

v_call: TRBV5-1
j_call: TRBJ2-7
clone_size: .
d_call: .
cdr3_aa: CASSLQVRGEQYF
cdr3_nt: TGCGCCAGCAGCCTACAAGTCCGAGGCGAGCAGTACTTC

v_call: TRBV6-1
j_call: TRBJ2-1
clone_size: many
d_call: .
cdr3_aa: CASSGQFSSYNEQFF
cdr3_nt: TGTGCCAGCAGCGGACAGTTCAGCTCCTACAATGAGCAGTTCTTC

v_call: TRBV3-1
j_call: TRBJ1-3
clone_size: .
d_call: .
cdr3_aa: CASSRGQRPGNTIYF
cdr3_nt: TGTGCCAGCAGCAGAGGTCAACGCCCTGGAAACACCATATATTTT

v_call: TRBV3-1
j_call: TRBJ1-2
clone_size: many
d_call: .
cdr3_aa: CASSRTFGGYTF
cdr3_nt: TGTGCCAGCAGCCGAACTTTTGGTGGCTACACCTTC

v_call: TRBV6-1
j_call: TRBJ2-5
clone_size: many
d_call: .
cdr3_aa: CASSHRPTGLQETQYF
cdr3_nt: TGTGCCAGCAGTCATCGCCCCACAGGCCTCCAAGAGACCCAGTACTTC

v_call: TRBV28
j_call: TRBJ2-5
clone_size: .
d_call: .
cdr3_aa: CASSFTPAETQYF
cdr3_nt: TGTGCCAGCAGCTTTACTCCCGCAGAGACCCAGTACTTC

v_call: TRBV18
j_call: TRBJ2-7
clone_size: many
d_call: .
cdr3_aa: CASSPDGYEQYF
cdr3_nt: TGTGCCAGCTCACCAGACGGATACGAGCAGTACTTC

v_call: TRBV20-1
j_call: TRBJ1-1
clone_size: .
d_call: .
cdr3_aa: CSARDARMNTEAFF
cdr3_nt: TGCAGTGCTAGAGACGCAAGGATGAACACTGAAGCTTTCTTT

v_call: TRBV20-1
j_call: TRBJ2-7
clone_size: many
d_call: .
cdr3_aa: CSATSDWSYEQYF
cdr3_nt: TGCAGTGCTACTTCCGACTGGAGCTACGAGCAGTACTTC

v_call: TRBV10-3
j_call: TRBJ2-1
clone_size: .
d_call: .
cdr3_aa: CAISDQDVGYNEQFF
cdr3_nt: TGTGCCATCAGTGACCAGGACGTCGGATACAATGAGCAGTTCTTC

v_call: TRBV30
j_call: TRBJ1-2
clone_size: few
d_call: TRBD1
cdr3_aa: CAWRVVGGNYGYTF
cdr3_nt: TGTGCCTGGAGAGTAGTAGGGGGCAACTATGGCTACACCTTC

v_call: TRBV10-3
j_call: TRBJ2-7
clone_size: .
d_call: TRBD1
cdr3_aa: CAITGQGLDYEQYF
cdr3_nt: TGTGCCATCACCGGACAGGGTCTTGACTACGAGCAGTACTTC

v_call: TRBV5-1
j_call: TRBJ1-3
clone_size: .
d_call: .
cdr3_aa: CASSDDSSGNTIYF
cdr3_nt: TGCGCCAGCAGCGATGACAGCTCTGGAAACACCATATATTTT

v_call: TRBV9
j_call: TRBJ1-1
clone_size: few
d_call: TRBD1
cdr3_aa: CASSVVPGGNTEAFF
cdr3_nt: TGTGCCAGCAGCGTAGTCCCAGGGGGGAACACTGAAGCTTTCTTT

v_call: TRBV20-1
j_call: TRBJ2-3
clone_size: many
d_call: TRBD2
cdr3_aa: CSARDGTSGRAADTQYF
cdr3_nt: TGCAGTGCTAGAGACGGCACTAGCGGGAGGGCCGCAGATACGCAGTATTTT

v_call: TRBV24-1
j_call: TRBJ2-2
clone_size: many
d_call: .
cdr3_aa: CATSDLSGAWDTGELFF
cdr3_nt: TGTGCCACCAGTGATTTGTCGGGGGCATGGGACACCGGGGAGCTGTTTTTT

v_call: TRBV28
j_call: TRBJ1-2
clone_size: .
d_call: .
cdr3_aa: CASSFAETGYYGYTF
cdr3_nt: TGTGCCAGCAGTTTCGCCGAGACAGGCTACTATGGCTACACCTTC

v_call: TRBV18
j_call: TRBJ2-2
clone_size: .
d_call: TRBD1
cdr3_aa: CASSPKTGPNTGELFF
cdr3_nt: TGTGCCAGCTCACCCAAGACAGGGCCCAACACCGGGGAGCTGTTTTTT

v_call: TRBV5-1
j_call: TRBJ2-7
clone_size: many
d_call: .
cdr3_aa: CASSFRDIYEQYF
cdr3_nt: TGCGCCAGCAGCTTCCGGGACATCTACGAGCAGTACTTC

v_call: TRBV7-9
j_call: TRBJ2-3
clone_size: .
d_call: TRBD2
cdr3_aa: CASSTSGGRGRDTQYF
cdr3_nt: TGTGCCAGCAGCACATCGGGAGGGCGGGGACGGGATACGCAGTATTTT

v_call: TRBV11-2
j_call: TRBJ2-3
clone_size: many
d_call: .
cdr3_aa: CASSPGTLDTQYF
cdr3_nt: TGTGCCAGCAGCCCAGGTACCTTGGATACGCAGTATTTT

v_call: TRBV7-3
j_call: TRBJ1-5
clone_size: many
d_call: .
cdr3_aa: CASSHGGQVKYSNQPQHF
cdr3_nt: TGTGCCAGCAGCCATGGGGGACAAGTAAAATATAGCAATCAGCCCCAGCATTTT

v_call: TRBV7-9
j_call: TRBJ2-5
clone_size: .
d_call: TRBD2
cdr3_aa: CASTELAGGGEETQYF
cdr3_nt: TGTGCCAGCACAGAACTAGCGGGAGGGGGAGAGGAGACCCAGTACTTC

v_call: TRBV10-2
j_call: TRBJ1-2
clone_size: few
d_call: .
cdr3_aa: CASAPGHSGYTF
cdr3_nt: TGCGCCAGCGCCCCGGGGCACTCGGGCTACACCTTC

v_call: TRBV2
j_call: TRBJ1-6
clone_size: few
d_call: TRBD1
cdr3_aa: CASTEGHRGPSYNSPLHF
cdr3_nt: TGTGCCAGCACTGAAGGTCACAGGGGGCCCTCCTATAATTCACCCCTCCACTTT

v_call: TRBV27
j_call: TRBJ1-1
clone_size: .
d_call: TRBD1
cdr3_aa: CASSLQGALTEAFF
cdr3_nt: TGTGCCAGCAGCCTACAGGGGGCATTGACTGAAGCTTTCTTT

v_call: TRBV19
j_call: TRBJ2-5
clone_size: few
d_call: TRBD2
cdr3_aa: CASSWLAGVETQYF
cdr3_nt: TGTGCCAGTAGTTGGCTAGCGGGAGTGGAGACCCAGTACTTC

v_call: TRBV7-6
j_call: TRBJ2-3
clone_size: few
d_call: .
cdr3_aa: CASSKTRASTDTQYF
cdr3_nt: TGTGCCAGCAGCAAAACACGTGCTAGCACAGATACGCAGTATTTT

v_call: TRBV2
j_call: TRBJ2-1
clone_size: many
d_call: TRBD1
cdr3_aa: CASSGQGSSYNEQFF
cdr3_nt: TGTGCCAGCAGCGGACAGGGGTCCTCCTACAATGAGCAGTTCTTC

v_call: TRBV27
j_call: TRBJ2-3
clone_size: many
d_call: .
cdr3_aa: CASSSPPEGDTQYF
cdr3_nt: TGTGCCAGCAGTTCCCCCCCAGAAGGCGATACGCAGTATTTT

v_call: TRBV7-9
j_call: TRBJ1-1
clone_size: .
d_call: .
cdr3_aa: CASSLFSRVPEAFF
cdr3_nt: TGTGCCAGCAGCTTATTCTCCAGGGTCCCTGAAGCTTTCTTT

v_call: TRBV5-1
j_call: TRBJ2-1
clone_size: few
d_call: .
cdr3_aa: CASSLSDSYNEQFF
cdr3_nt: TGCGCCAGCAGCTTAAGCGACTCCTACAATGAGCAGTTCTTC

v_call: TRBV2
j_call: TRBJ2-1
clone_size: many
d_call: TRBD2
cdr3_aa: CASRATSDMDYNEQFF
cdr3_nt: TGTGCCAGCAGGGCCACTAGCGATATGGACTACAATGAGCAGTTCTTC

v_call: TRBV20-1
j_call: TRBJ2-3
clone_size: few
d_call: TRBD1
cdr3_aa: CSARGPGQFTDTQYF
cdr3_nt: TGCAGTGCTAGGGGACCGGGACAGTTCACAGATACGCAGTATTTT

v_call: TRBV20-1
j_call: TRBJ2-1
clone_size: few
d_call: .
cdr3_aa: CSARDPRADEQFF
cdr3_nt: TGCAGTGCTAGGGACCCGAGGGCCGATGAGCAGTTCTTC

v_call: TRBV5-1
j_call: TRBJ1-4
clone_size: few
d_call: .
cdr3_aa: CASSLVVRTSTNEKLFF
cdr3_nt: TGCGCCAGCAGCTTGGTAGTCAGGACGTCAACTAATGAAAAACTGTTTTTT

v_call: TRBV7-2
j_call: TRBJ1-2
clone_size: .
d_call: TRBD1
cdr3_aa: CASSSPPGTGTDYTF
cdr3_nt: TGTGCCAGCAGCTCCCCACCCGGGACAGGGACTGACTACACCTTC

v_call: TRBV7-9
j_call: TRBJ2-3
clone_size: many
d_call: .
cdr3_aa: CASSHLRGQGADTQYF
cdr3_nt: TGTGCCAGCAGCCACCTGCGGGGCCAGGGCGCAGATACGCAGTATTTT

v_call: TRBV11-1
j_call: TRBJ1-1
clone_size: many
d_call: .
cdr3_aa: CASSPGGRTEAFF
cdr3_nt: TGTGCCAGCAGCCCCGGGGGGAGGACTGAAGCTTTCTTT

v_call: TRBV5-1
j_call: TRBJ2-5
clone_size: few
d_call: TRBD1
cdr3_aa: CASSRTNRDRGLYQETQYF
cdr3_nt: TGCGCCAGCAGCCGTACGAACCGGGACAGGGGGCTGTACCAAGAGACCCAGTACTTC

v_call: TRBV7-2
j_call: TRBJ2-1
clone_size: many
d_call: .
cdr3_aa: CASRPGGGFLEQFF
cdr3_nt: TGTGCCAGCAGACCCGGAGGAGGGTTCTTGGAGCAGTTCTTC

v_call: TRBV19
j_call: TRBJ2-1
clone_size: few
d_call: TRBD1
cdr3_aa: CASSRVETGDDEQFF
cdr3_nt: TGTGCCAGCAGTAGGGTGGAGACAGGGGACGATGAGCAGTTCTTC

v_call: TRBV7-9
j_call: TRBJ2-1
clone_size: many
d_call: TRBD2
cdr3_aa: CASSLGSSGRAIEQFF
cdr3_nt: TGTGCCAGCAGCTTAGGCTCTAGCGGGAGGGCCATTGAGCAGTTCTTC

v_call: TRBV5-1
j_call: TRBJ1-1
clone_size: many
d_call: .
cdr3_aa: CASSLGRGKTEAFF
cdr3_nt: TGCGCCAGCAGCTTGGGGCGGGGGAAAACTGAAGCTTTCTTT

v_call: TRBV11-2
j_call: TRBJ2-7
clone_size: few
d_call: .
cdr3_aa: CASSLGGALVSYEQYF
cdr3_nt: TGTGCCAGCAGCTTAGGAGGGGCTCTCGTCTCCTACGAGCAGTACTTC

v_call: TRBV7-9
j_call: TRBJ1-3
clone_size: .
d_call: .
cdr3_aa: CASSAFNSGNTIYF
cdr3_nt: TGTGCCAGCAGCGCCTTCAACTCTGGAAACACCATATATTTT

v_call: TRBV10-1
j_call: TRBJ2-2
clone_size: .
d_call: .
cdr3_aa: CASRHGDTGELFF
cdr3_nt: TGCGCCAGCCGCCACGGGGACACCGGGGAGCTGTTTTTT

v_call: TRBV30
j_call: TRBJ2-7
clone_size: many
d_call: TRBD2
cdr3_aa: CASFTSGNYEQYF
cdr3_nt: TGTGCCTCCTTCACTAGCGGGAACTACGAGCAGTACTTC

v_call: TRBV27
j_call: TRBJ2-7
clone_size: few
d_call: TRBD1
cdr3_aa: CASTRTGDSYEQYF
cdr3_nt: TGTGCCAGCACCAGGACAGGGGACTCCTACGAGCAGTACTTC